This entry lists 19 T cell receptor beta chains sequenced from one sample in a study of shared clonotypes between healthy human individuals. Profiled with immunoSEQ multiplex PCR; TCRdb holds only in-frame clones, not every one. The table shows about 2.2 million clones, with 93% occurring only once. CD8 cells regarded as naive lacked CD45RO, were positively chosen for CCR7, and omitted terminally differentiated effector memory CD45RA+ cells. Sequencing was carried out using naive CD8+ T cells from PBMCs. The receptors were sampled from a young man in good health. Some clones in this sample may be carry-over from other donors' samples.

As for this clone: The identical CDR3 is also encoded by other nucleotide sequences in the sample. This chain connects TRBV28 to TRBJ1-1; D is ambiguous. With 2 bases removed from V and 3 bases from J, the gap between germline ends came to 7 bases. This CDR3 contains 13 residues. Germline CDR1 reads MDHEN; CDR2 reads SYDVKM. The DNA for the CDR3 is TGTGCCAGCAGTTTAATAACCTACACTGAAGCTTTCTTT. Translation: CASSLITYTEAFF. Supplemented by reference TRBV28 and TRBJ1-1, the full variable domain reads DVKVTQSSRYLVKRTGEKVFLECVQDMDHENMFWYRQDPGLGLRLIYFSYDVKMKEKGDIPEGYSVSREKKERFSLILESASTNQTSMYLCASSLITYTEAFFGQGTRLTVV.

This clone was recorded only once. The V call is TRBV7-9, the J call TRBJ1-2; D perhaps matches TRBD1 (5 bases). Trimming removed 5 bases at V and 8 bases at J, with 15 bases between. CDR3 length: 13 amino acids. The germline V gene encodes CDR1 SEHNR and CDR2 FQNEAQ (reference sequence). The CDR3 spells CASSVAWDGGYTF. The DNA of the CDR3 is TGTGCCAGCAGCGTCGCTTGGGACGGAGGCTACACCTTC.

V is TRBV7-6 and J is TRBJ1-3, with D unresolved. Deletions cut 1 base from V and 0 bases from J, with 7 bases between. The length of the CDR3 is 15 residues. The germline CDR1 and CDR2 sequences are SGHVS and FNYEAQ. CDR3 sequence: CASSLDRSSGNTIYF. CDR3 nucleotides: TGTGCCAGCAGCTTAGACCGAAGCTCTGGAAACACCATATATTTT.

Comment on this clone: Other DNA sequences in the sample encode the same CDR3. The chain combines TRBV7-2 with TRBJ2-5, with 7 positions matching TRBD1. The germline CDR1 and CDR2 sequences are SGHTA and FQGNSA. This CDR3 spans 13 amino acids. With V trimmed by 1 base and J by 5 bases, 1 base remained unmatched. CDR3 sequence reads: CASSLVRGETQYF. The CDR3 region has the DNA TGTGCCAGCAGCTTAGTCAGGGGGGAGACCCAGTACTTC. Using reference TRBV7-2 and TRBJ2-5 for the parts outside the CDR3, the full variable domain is GAGVSQSPSNKVTEKGKDVELRCDPISGHTALYWYRQSLGQGLEFLIYFQGNSAPDKSGLPSDRFSAERTGGSVSTLTIQRTQQEDSAVYLCASSLVRGETQYFGPGTRLLVL.

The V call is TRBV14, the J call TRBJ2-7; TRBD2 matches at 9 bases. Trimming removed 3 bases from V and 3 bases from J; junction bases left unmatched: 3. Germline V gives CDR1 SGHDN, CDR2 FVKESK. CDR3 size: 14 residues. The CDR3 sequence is CASSHSGRGYEQYF. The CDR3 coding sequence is TGTGCCAGCAGCCATAGCGGGAGAGGCTACGAGCAGTACTTC.

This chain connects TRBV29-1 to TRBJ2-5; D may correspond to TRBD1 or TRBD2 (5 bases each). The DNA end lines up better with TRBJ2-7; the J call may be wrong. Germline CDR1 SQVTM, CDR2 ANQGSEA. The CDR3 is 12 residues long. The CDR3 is CSAGPSTYEQYF. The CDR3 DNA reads TGCAGCGCGGGACCCTCTACCTACGAGCAGTACTTC.

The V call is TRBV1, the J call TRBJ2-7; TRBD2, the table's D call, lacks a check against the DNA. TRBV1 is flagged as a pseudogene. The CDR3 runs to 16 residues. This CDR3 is CTSSHSTSDFSYEQYF. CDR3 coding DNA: TGCACCAGCAGCCATTCTACTAGCGATTTTTCCTACGAGCAGTACTTC.

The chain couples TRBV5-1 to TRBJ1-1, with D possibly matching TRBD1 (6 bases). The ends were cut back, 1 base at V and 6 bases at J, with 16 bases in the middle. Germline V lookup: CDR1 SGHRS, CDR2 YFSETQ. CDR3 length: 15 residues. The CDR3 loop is CASSLHSQGVPEAFF. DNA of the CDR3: TGCGCCAGCAGCTTGCACTCACAGGGAGTTCCTGAAGCTTTCTTT.

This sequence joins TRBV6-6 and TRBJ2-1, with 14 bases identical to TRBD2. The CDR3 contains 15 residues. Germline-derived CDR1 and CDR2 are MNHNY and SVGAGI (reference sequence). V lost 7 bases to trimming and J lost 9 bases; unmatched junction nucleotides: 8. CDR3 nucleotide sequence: TGTGCCAGCAAGGAGGGACTAGCGGGAGTGAGTGAGCAGTTCTTC. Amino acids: CASKEGLAGVSEQFF.

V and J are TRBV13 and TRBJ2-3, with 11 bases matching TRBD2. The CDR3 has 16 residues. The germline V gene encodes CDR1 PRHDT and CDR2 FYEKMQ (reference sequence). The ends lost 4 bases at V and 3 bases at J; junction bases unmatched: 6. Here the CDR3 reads CASSYTTSGSTDTQYF. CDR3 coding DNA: TGTGCCAGCAGCTACACTACTAGCGGGAGTACAGATACGCAGTATTTT.

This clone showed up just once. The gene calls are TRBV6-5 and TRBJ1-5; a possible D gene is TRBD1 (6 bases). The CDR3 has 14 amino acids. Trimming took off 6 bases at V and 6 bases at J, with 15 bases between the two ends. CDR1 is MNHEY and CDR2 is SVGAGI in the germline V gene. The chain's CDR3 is CASRPRGGVQPQHF. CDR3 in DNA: TGTGCCAGCAGGCCCAGGGGAGGGGTTCAGCCCCAGCATTTT.

CDR3 DNA: TGCGCCAGCAGCCAAAAGACATGGGGTGAGCAGTTCTTC. Protein sequence: CASSQKTWGEQFF. The rearrangement joins TRBV4-3 to TRBJ2-1; no clear D gene. Germline CDR1 LGHNA, CDR2 YSLEER. Trimming took 2 bases from V and 9 from J, leaving 11 bases between them. This CDR3 has 13 amino acids.

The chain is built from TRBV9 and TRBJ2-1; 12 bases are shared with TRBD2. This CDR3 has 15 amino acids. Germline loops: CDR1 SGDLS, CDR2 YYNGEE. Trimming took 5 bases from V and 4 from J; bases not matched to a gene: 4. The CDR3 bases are TGTGCCAGCAGTTATCTAGCGGGAGGGTACAATGAGCAGTTCTTC. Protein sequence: CASSYLAGGYNEQFF. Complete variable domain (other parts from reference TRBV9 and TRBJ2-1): DSGVTQTPKHLITATGQRVTLRCSPRSGDLSVYWYQQSLDQGLQFLIQYYNGEERAKGNILERFSAQQFPDLHSELNLSSLELGDSALYFCASSYLAGGYNEQFFGPGTRLTVL.

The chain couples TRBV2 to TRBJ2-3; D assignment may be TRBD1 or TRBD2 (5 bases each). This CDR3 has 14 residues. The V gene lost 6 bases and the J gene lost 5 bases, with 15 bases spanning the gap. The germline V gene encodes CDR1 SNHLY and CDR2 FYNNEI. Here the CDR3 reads CASSGILGEDTQYF. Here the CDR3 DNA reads TGTGCCAGCAGCGGTATACTAGGGGAAGATACGCAGTATTTT. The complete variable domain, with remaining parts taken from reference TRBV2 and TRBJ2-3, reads EPEVTQTPSHQVTQMGQEVILRCVPISNHLYFYWYRQILGQKVEFLVSFYNNEISEKSEIFDDQFSVERPDGSNFTLKIRSTKLEDSAMYFCASSGILGEDTQYFGPGTRLTVL.

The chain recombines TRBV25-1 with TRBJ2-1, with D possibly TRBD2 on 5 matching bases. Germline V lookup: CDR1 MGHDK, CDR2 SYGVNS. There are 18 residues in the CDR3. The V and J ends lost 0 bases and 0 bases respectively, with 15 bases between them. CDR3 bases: TGTGCCAGCAGTGAATATCTAAGCGGCATTAGCTCCTACAATGAGCAGTTCTTC. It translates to CASSEYLSGISSYNEQFF.

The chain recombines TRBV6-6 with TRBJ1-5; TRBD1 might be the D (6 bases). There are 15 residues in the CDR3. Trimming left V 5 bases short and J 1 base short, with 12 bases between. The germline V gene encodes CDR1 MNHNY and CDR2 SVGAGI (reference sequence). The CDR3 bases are TGTGCCAGCAGTAGAACAGGGACGAGCAATCAGCCCCAGCATTTT. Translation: CASSRTGTSNQPQHF.

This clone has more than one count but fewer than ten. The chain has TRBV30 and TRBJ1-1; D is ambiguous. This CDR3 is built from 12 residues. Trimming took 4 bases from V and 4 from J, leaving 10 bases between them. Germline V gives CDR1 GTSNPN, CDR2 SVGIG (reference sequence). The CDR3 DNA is TGTGCCTGGATACAAAGAAGCACTGAAGCTTTCTTT. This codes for CAWIQRSTEAFF.

The CDR3 sequence is CASSLYSGSANEQFF. The CDR3, as DNA: TGTGCCAGCAGTTTATATAGCGGGAGTGCCAATGAGCAGTTCTTC. This chain joins TRBV27 and TRBJ2-1; 9 bases agree with TRBD2. V gave up 1 base and J gave up 6 bases; unmatched junction bases: 4. Germline loops: CDR1 MNHEY, CDR2 SMNVEV (reference sequence). The CDR3 covers 15 residues.

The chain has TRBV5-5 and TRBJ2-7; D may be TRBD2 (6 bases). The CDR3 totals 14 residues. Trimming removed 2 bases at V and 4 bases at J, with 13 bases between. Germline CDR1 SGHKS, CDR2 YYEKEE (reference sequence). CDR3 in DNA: TGTGCCAGCAGCTTTGGCTCAGGGAGGTACGAGCAGTACTTC. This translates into CASSFGSGRYEQYF.